The source of this T cell receptor (beta chain) is a study of blood T cell repertoires in COVID-19. Study overall: The origin of the acute and convalescent COVID-19 samples was the United States, Italy and Spain.

The CDR3 is 16 residues long. The germline CDR1 and CDR2 sequences are ENHRY and SYGVKD. The ends were cut back, 6 bases at V and 4 bases at J, with 22 bases in the middle. In the original processing: Amplified reference gene primers provided the basis for estimating nucleated cell counts. Profiled with immunoSEQ multiplex PCR; TCRdb holds only in-frame clones, not every one. The V and J calls and clone size were taken over from that table, and D and trimming were inferred from the DNA. In the table there are about 230,000 clones, roughly 83% of which are singletons. The TCR was taken from a man in his forties or fifties with acute or convalescent COVID-19. The chain carries TRBV10-3 and TRBJ2-7, with a weak D call TRBD2 (6 bases). The sequenced material came from peripheral blood. CDR3 protein: CAIRAGPGESGYEQYF. The CDR3 DNA reads as TGTGCCATCAGGGCAGGGCCGGGAGAAAGTGGGTACGAGCAGTACTTC.